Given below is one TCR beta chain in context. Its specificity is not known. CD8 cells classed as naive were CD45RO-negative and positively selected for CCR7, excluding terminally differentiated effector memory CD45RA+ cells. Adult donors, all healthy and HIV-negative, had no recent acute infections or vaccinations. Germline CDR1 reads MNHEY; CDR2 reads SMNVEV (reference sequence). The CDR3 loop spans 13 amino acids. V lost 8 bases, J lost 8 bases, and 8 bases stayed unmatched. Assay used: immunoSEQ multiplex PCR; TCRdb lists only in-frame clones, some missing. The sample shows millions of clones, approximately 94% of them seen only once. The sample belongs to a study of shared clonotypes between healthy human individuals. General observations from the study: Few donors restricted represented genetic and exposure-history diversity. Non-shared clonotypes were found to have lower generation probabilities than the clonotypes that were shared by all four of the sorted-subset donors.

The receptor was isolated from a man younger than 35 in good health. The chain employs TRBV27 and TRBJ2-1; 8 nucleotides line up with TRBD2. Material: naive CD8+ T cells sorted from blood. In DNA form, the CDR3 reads TGTGCCAGCTCCCCTGCGGGGGGCTATGAGCAGTTCTTC. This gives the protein CASSPAGGYEQFF.